This TCR beta chain was captured by sequencing in a study of shared clonotypes between healthy human individuals. Across the whole study: Used for every donor were three CD4 naive, three CD4 memory, two CD8 naive and one CD8 memory plate. General study results and limits: When naive CD4 clonotypes were compared across a handful of donors, about 5% were shared. Generation probabilities were higher for clonotypes shared across all four sorted-subset donors than for unshared ones.

In the case of this clone: Its antigen is currently unknown.

Some clones are missing from TCRdb's copy, which holds only in-frame ones; the method was immunoSEQ multiplex PCR. In the table there are around 2.3 million clones, around 95% of which are singletons. Study donors comprised healthy, HIV-negative adults devoid of recent acute infection or vaccination. The V and J ends lost 5 bases and 5 bases, in that order; junction bases with no gene match: 11. Germline V gene data show CDR1 as SGHTA and CDR2 as FQGNSA. The CDR3 contains 15 residues. The V and J genes are TRBV7-2 and TRBJ2-7; 8 bases match TRBD2. The receptor was derived from a man younger than 35 in good health. Sequenced sample: naive CD4+ T cells sorted from blood. Indicated subset: CD45RA+ positively selected. DNA of the CDR3: TGTGCCAGCAGCCCCCACGGCGGGAGGTGGGACGAGCAGTACTTC. This translates into CASSPHGGRWDEQYF.